This T cell receptor (beta chain) was recorded in a study of T cells in narcolepsy. Overall study findings and caveats: Autoreactive HCRT-specific and TRIB2-specific clonotypes were marked in same-patient CSF-versus-blood CD4+ comparisons.

This CDR3 comprises 14 residues. Trimming cost V 2 bases and J 5 bases, with 9 bases left between them. The germline gives CDR1 MNHNS, CDR2 SASEGT. This clone was observed a few times. Its antigen is still unknown. The assay was immunoSEQ multiplex PCR, and TCRdb's table has in-frame clones only and misses some. In the table there are fewer than 35,000 clones, roughly four fifths of which are singletons. The material sequenced was CD45RA- memory CD4+ T cells from PBMCs. This chain uses TRBV6-1 with TRBJ1-4; D uncertain. This clonotype originated in a human donor with narcolepsy. The CDR3 coding sequence is TGTGCCAGCAGTGAAAGTCGGTTAAATGAAAAACTGTTTTTT. Translated: CASSESRLNEKLFF.